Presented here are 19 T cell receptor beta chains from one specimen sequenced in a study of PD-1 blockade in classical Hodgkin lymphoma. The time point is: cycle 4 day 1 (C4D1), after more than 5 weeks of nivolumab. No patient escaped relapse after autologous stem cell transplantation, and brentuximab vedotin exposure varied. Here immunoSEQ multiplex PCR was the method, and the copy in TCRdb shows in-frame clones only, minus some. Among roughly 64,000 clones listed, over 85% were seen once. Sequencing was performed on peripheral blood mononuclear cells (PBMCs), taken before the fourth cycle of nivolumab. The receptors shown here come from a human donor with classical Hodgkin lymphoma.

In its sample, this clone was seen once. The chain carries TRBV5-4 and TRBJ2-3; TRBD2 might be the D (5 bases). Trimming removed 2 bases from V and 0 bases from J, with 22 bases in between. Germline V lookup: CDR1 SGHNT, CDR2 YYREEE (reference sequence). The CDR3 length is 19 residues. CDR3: CASSFFIQEEVTSTDTQYF. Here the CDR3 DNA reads TGTGCCAGCAGCTTTTTTATCCAGGAGGAAGTAACGAGCACAGATACGCAGTATTTT.

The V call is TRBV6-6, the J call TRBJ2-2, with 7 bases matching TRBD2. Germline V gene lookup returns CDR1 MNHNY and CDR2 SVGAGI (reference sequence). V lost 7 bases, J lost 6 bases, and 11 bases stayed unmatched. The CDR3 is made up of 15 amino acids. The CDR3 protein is CASTVLAGEAGELFF. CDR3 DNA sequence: TGTGCCAGCACGGTTTTGGCGGGGGAAGCCGGGGAGCTGTTTTTT.

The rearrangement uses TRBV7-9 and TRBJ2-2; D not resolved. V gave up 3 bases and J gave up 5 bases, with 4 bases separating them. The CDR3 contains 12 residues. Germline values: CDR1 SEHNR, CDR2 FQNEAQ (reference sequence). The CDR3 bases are TGTGCCAGCAGCTTGAGGACCGGGGAGCTGTTTTTT. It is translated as CASSLRTGELFF. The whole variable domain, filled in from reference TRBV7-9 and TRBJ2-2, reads DTGVSQNPRHKITKRGQNVTFRCDPISEHNRLYWYRQTLGQGPEFLTYFQNEAQLEKSRLLSDRFSAERPKGSFSTLEIQRTEQGDSAMYLCASSLRTGELFFGEGSRLTVL.

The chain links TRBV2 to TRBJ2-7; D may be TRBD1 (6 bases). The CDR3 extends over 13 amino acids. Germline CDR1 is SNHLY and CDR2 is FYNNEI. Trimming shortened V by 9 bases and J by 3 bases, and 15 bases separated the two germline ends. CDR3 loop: CASSGTMYYEQYF. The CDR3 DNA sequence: TGTGCCAGTTCCGGGACAATGTACTACGAGCAGTACTTC.

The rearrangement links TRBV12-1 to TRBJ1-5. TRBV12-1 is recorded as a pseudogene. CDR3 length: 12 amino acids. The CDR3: CASSSSRQPQHF. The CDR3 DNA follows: TGTGCCAGCAGCTCATCGCGGCAGCCCCAGCATTTT.

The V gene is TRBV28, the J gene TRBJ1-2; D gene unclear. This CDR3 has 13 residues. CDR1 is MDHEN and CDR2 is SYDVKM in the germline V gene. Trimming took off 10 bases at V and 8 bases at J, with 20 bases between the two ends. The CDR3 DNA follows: TGTGCCACCCATCGTCGGGCCGCGGACGGCTACACCTTC. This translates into CATHRRAADGYTF.

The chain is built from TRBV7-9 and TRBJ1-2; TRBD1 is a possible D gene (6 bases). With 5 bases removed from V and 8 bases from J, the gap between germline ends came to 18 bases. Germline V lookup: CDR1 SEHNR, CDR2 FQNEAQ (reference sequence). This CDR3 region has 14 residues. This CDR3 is CASSPDRSLGGYTF. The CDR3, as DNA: TGTGCCAGCAGCCCAGACAGGTCCTTAGGGGGCTACACCTTC.

The CDR3 loop is CSVEGLGEKLFF. The CDR3 DNA sequence: TGCAGCGTTGAGGGCCTTGGGGAAAAACTGTTTTTT. This rearrangement joins TRBV29-1 to TRBJ1-4; D gene unclear. This CDR3 has 12 amino acids. V gave up 3 bases and J gave up 8 bases, with 10 bases separating them. Looked up from germline, CDR1 is SQVTM and CDR2 is ANQGSEA.

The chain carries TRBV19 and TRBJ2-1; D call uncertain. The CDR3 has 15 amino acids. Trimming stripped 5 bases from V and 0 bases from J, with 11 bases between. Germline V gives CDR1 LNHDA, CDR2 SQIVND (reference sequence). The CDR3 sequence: CASSSTYSSYNEQFF. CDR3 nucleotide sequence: TGTGCCAGTAGTTCGACATACAGCTCCTACAATGAGCAGTTCTTC.

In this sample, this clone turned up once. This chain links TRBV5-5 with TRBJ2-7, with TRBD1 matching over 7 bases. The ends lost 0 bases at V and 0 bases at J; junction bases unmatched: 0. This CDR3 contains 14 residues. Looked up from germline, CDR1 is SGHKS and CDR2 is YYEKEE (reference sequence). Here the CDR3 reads CASSLGDSSYEQYF. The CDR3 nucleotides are TGTGCCAGCAGCTTGGGGGACAGCTCCTACGAGCAGTACTTC.

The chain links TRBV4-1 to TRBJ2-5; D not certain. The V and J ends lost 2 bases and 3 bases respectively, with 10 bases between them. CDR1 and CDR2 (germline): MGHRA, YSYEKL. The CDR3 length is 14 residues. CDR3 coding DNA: TGCGCCAGCAGCCAACCCCATCGGAAAGAGACCCAGTACTTC. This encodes CASSQPHRKETQYF.

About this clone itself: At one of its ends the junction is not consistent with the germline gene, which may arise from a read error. This CDR3 is CASSPGRFEHRGAVF. Written as DNA, the CDR3 is TGTGCCAGCAGCCCCGGGAGGTTTGAACACCGGGGAGCTGTTTTT. The chain recombines TRBV25-1 with TRBJ2-2; 7 bases fit TRBD2. This CDR3 spans 15 amino acids. Germline CDR1 MGHDK, CDR2 SYGVNS.

The CDR3, as DNA: TGTGCCAGCAGTCCCACCCGACAGGGAAGAACTGAAGCTTTCTTT. Its protein is CASSPTRQGRTEAFF. This rearrangement joins TRBV6-1 to TRBJ1-1; 7 bases match TRBD1. This CDR3 comprises 15 residues. The J segment lost 5 bases and the V segment lost 5 bases, leaving 11 bases of the junction unmatched. Germline V gene data show CDR1 as MNHNS and CDR2 as SASEGT.

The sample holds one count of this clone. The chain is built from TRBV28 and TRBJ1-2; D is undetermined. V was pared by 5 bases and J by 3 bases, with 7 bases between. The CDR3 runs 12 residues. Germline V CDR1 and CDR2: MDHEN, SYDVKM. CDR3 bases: TGTGCCAGCAGTCAAACAGACTATGGCTACACCTTC. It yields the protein CASSQTDYGYTF.

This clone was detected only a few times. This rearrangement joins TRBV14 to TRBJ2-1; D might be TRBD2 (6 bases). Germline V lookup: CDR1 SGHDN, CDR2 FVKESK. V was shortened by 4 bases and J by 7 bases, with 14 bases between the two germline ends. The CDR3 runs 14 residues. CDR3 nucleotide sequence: TGTGCCAGCAGCCCAGGGCAACGGGGGAATGAGCAGTTCTTC. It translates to CASSPGQRGNEQFF.

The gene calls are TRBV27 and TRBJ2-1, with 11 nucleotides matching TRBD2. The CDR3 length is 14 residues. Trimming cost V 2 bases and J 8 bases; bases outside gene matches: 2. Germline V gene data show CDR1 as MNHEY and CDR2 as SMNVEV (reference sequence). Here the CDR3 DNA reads TGTGCCAGCAGTTTAGAGGGACTAGCGGATGAGCAGTTCTTC. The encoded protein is CASSLEGLADEQFF.

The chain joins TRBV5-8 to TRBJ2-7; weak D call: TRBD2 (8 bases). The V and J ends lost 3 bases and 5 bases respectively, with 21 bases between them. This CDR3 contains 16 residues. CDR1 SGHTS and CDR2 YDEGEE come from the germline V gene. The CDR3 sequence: CASSSGTRQGRNEQYF. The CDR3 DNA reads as TGTGCCAGCAGCTCTGGGACTAGACAGGGCCGGAACGAGCAGTACTTC.

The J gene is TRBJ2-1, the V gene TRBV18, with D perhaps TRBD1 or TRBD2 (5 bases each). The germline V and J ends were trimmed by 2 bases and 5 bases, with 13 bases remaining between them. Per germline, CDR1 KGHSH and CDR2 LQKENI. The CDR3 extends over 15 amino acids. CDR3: CASSPSRGVHNEQFF. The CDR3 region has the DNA TGTGCCAGCTCACCATCCCGGGGCGTCCACAATGAGCAGTTCTTC.

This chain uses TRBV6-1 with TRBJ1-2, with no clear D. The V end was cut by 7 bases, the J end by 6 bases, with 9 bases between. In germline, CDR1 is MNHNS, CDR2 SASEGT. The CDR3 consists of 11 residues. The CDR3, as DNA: TGTGCCAGCACGTTTCGGAATGGCTACACCTTC. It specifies CASTFRNGYTF.